There are a few counts of the clone carrying this T cell receptor (beta chain). Its specificity is unknown. The authors sorted CD4+ naive, central memory, regulatory and stem cell-like memory cells via CD45RO/CCR7/CD25/CD127/CD95/CD27. The investigators reverse transcribed all of the isolated RNA, so they sequenced expressed TCRB transcripts. Repertoires were generated with immunoSEQ multiplex PCR, while TCRdb's copy carries only in-frame clones and drops some. The sample has some 350,000 clones, about 13% seen once. The data derive from a study of beta chain features in type 1 diabetes. The study's findings and limits: Type 1 diabetes patients had TCRB CDR3s that were shorter (moderately but significantly so) in all four CD4+ subsets. The similarity of naive, central memory and Treg TCRB repertoires appeared greater among patients than among healthy donors.

After removal of 8 bases from V and 5 bases from J, the junction contained 8 bases not matched to a gene. The germline V gene has CDR1 LNHDA and CDR2 SQIVND (reference sequence). The CDR3 totals 15 residues. The sample consisted of naive CD4+ T cells from blood. The TCR sequence derives from a woman aged 18-29 years with type 1 diabetes. This chain joins TRBV19 and TRBJ2-2; 10 bases are shared with TRBD1. The CDR3 nucleotides are TGTGCCAGTGGAGGATGGACAGGGGGGACCGGGGAGCTGTTTTTT. It specifies CASGGWTGGTGELFF. Based on the CDR3 plus reference TRBV19 and TRBJ2-2, the full variable domain is DGGITQSPKYLFRKEGQNVTLSCEQNLNHDAMYWYRQDPGQGLRLIYYSQIVNDFQKGDIAEGYSVSREKKESFPLTVTSAQKNPTAFYLCASGGWTGGTGELFFGEGSRLTVL.